This record looks at one T cell receptor (beta chain) sequence and its context. CD45RO negativity and positive selection for CCR7 defined naive CD8 cells, a population that excluded terminally differentiated effector memory CD45RA+ cells. The sample comes from a study of shared clonotypes between healthy human individuals. In germline, CDR1 is SGHRS, CDR2 YFSETQ. V shed 2 bases and J shed 2 bases, with 14 bases lying between them. The CDR3 loop spans 16 amino acids. Evenly divided among several immunoSEQ plates was the genomic DNA of each subset. TCRdb keeps only in-frame clones here, not all; method: immunoSEQ multiplex PCR. This table has some 630,000 clones, approximately 96% appearing once.

The TCR comes from a woman in her twenties or thirties in good health. Sequenced: naive CD8+ T cells sorted from blood. V and J are TRBV5-1 and TRBJ2-1; D is undetermined. This CDR3 is CASSFPGDGPYNEQFF. DNA for the CDR3: TGCGCCAGCAGCTTCCCTGGGGATGGACCCTACAATGAGCAGTTCTTC.